The 17 T cell receptor beta chains below were found in one sample sequenced in a study of regulatory T cells in long-lasting Graves disease. TCR beta libraries were built with iRepertoire HTBI primers and Arm-PCR of CDR3 regions. TCRdb re-called the multiplex PCR reads through MiXCR, storing one row per CDR3 protein. The sample has about 470,000 distinct CDR3 sequences, around 20% seen once. Time point given: persistent/refractory GD, antithyroid drugs over 5 years with positive TRAb. RNA from PBMCs was the source of the TCR library. The material sequenced was peripheral blood mononuclear cells (PBMCs), taken when the disease was refractory, from a patient treated with antithyroid drugs. The source is a female donor with Graves disease.

This rearrangement joins TRBV19 to TRBJ1-2; TRBD1 aligns across 7 bases. V shed 4 bases, J shed 4 bases, and the junction held 3 bases outside the gene matches. This CDR3 comprises 13 residues. Germline CDR1 reads LNHDA; CDR2 reads SQIVND (reference sequence). For the CDR3, the DNA is TGTGCCAGTAGTACCACAGGGGCCTATGGCTACACCTTC. It yields the protein CASSTTGAYGYTF.

V usage is TRBV7-2 and J usage is TRBJ2-2, with 10 bases fitting TRBD1. The V and J ends lost 5 bases and 7 bases, in that order; junction bases with no gene match: 10. This CDR3 has 16 amino acids. Germline V CDR1 and CDR2: SGHTA, FQGNSA. The CDR3 reads CASSRRMGQGRGELFF. The CDR3 DNA is TGTGCCAGCAGCCGAAGAATGGGACAGGGGCGCGGGGAGCTGTTTTTT. Together with reference TRBV7-2 and TRBJ2-2, the CDR3 gives the full variable domain: GAGVSQSPSNKVTEKGKDVELRCDPISGHTALYWYRQSLGQGLEFLIYFQGNSAPDKSGLPSDRFSAERTGGSVSTLTIQRTQQEDSAVYLCASSRRMGQGRGELFFGEGSRLTVL.

Concerning this clonotype itself: Germline and junction disagree at one end, which may indicate a read error. This sequence joins TRBV15 and TRBJ1-1; D call uncertain. Germline V gene sequence: CDR1 LNHNV, CDR2 YYDKDF (reference sequence). CDR3 size: 14 residues. The DNA of the CDR3 is TGTGCCACCAGCAGACCCGAGGTGAACGCTGAAGCTTTCTTT. Translation: CATSRPEVNAEAFF.

Comments on this clonotype: Being one base from a much bigger clone, this may be a read error. The gene calls are TRBV29-1 and TRBJ1-1; D not certain. The V and J ends lost 5 bases and 5 bases respectively, with 12 bases between them. The CDR3 runs 12 residues. The germline gives CDR1 SQVTM, CDR2 ANQGSEA. The CDR3, as DNA: TGCAGCGTTCCAGCGGGCGGAACTGAAGCTTTCTTT. It translates to CSVPAGGTEAFF.

V and J are TRBV5-1 and TRBJ2-7; 9 positions agree with TRBD2. J lost 4 bases, V lost 3 bases, and 14 bases had no gene match. This CDR3 spans 17 amino acids. Germline CDR1 and CDR2: SGHRS and YFSETQ. The CDR3 loop is CASSSGTPGTSRYEQYF. DNA for the CDR3: TGCGCCAGCAGCTCAGGGACCCCCGGGACTAGCAGGTACGAGCAGTACTTC.

The CDR3 loop reads CASSYSHTDYEQYF. CDR3 sequence (DNA): TGTGCCAGCAGTTACTCACACACAGACTACGAGCAGTACTTC. This chain uses TRBV6-5 with TRBJ2-7, with no clear D. Trimming stripped 0 bases from V and 3 bases from J, with 9 bases between. The germline V gene encodes CDR1 MNHEY and CDR2 SVGAGI. This CDR3 comprises 14 residues.

This clonotype was found many times. The chain is built from TRBV7-2 and TRBJ1-1; D gene unclear. V was clipped by 1 base and J by 5 bases, with 8 bases between them. Germline-derived CDR1 and CDR2 are SGHTA and FQGNSA. The CDR3 has 13 residues. CDR3 in DNA: TGTGCCAGCAGCTTAGAGGTGGAGACTGAAGCTTTCTTT. Protein sequence: CASSLEVETEAFF.

This sequence joins TRBV20-1 and TRBJ1-1; D possibly corresponds to TRBD1 (6 bases). The length of the CDR3 is 16 residues. V dropped 0 bases and J dropped 3 bases, with 17 bases sitting between them. Germline V gives CDR1 DFQATT, CDR2 SNEGSKA (reference sequence). The CDR3, as DNA: TGCAGTGCTAGAGACCCTCGGGGGGGCGTGGACACTGAAGCTTTCTTT. This translates into CSARDPRGGVDTEAFF.

This sequence joins TRBV7-2 and TRBJ2-1; D ambiguous. Germline CDR1 is SGHTA and CDR2 is FQGNSA. V was shortened by 6 bases and J by 5 bases, with 14 bases between the two germline ends. The CDR3 is made up of 14 amino acids. The CDR3 coding sequence is TGTGCCAGCAGTACGACGTGGACGAACAATGAGCAGTTCTTC. This encodes CASSTTWTNNEQFF.

This clonotype came up many times. This chain joins TRBV6-5 and TRBJ2-7; tentative D call: TRBD2 (6 bases). Germline CDR1 reads MNHEY; CDR2 reads SVGAGI. The CDR3 runs to 15 residues. V dropped 2 bases and J dropped 2 bases, with 13 bases sitting between them. The CDR3 DNA follows: TGTGCCAGCAGTTACGGAGCAGGGAGGACCTACGAGCAGTACTTC. This sequence encodes CASSYGAGRTYEQYF.

The rearrangement uses TRBV6-4 and TRBJ1-1; D is undetermined. The CDR3 totals 15 residues. V was clipped by 0 bases and J by 3 bases, with 11 bases between them. Germline assignment: CDR1 MRHNA and CDR2 SNTAGT. This CDR3 is CASSDSAPEHTEAFF. DNA of the CDR3: TGTGCCAGCAGTGACTCGGCTCCCGAGCACACTGAAGCTTTCTTT.

The rearrangement uses TRBV28 and TRBJ2-1, with 9 nucleotides matching TRBD1. The CDR3 spans 14 residues. V trimming: 10 bases; J trimming: 4 bases; junction bases outside the gene matches: 8. The germline gives CDR1 MDHEN, CDR2 SYDVKM. CDR3: CATMDRGGYNEQFF. DNA for the CDR3: TGTGCCACCATGGACAGGGGTGGATACAATGAGCAGTTCTTC.

This clonotype was seen ten or more times. This rearrangement joins TRBV3-1 to TRBJ2-5, with TRBD1 matching 7 bases. The germline V gene has CDR1 LGHDT and CDR2 YNNKEL (reference sequence). The CDR3 contains 15 residues. Trimming cost V 5 bases and J 2 bases; bases outside gene matches: 8. CDR3 sequence reads: CASSSTDREQETQYF. CDR3 sequence (DNA): TGTGCCAGCAGCTCTACTGACAGGGAACAAGAGACCCAGTACTTC.

This clonotype turned up a few times. A read error may explain this, as a much larger clone is one base away. The rearrangement links TRBV12-3 or TRBV12-4 to TRBJ1-1; 8 nucleotides align to TRBD1. The CDR3 extends over 13 amino acids. V shed 0 bases, J shed 11 bases, and the junction held 5 bases outside the gene matches. CDR3 residues: CASSLADRDRAFF. The CDR3 bases are TGTGCCAGCAGTTTAGCGGACAGGGATAGGGCTTTCTTT.

This clonotype appeared many times. The chain has TRBV28 and TRBJ1-5; no clear D. CDR3 length equals 13 residues. Trimming cost V 6 bases and J 7 bases, with 13 bases left between them. CDR1 MDHEN and CDR2 SYDVKM come from the germline V gene. The CDR3 DNA is TGTGCCAGCAGCCCGGTGCCACACCAGCCCCAGCATTTT. As protein: CASSPVPHQPQHF.

A few counts support this clonotype. This chain links TRBV7-2 with TRBJ2-6; 11 bases are shared with TRBD1. Germline trimming cut 5 bases from V and 3 bases from J; bases unmatched to any gene: 12. CDR3 length: 19 residues. Germline V lookup: CDR1 SGHTA, CDR2 FQGNSA. The CDR3 sequence is CASSPPAGQGAIGANVLTF. CDR3 coding DNA: TGTGCCAGCAGCCCCCCCGCCGGACAGGGGGCGATTGGGGCCAACGTCCTGACTTTC.

This clonotype was counted at least ten times. The chain has TRBV20-1 and TRBJ2-7, with TRBD2 identical over 8 bases. This CDR3 is 14 amino acids long. Germline CDR1 is DFQATT and CDR2 is SNEGSKA (reference sequence). V lost 4 bases to trimming and J lost 4 bases; unmatched junction nucleotides: 9. DNA for the CDR3: TGCAGTGCTATAGGTAGCGGGACTTGGTACGAGCAGTACTTC. Translated, it gives CSAIGSGTWYEQYF.